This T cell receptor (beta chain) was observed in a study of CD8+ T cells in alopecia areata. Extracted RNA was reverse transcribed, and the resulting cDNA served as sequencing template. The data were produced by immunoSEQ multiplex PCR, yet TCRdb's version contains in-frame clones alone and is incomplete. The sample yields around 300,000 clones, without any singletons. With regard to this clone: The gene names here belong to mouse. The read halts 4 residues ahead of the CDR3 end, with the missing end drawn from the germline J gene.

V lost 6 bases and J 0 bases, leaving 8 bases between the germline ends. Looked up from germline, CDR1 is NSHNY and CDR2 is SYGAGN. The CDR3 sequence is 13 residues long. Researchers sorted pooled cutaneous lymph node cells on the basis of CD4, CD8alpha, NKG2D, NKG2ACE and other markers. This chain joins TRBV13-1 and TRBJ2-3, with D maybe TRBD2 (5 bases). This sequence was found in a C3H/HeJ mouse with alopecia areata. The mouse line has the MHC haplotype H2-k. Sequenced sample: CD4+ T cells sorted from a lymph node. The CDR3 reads CASTRTSAETLYF. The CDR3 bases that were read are TGTGCCAGCACAAGGACTAGTGCAGAA.